What follows are 27 T cell receptor beta chains derived from one specimen sequenced in a study of PD-1 blockade in classical Hodgkin lymphoma. Time point in this sample: cycle 4 day 1 (C4D1), after about 6 weeks of nivolumab. Each patient experienced a relapse that followed autologous stem cell transplantation, and brentuximab vedotin exposure varied. Isolation of CD4+ T cells from thawed PBMCs was performed by magnetic negative selection. Sequencing used immunoSEQ multiplex PCR; TCRdb keeps in-frame clones, though not all of them. Among more than 20,000 clones, about 70% were seen once, and the ten largest hold 1% to 1.5%. Specimen: CD4+ T cells from blood, collected before the fourth cycle of nivolumab. The source of these receptors is a human donor with classical Hodgkin lymphoma.

V gene TRBV7-9 combines with J gene TRBJ1-1; a possible D gene is TRBD1 (6 bases). V lost 3 bases to trimming and J lost 1 base, with 9 bases between them. The length of the CDR3 is 14 residues. CDR1 and CDR2 (germline): SEHNR, FQNEAQ (reference sequence). The CDR3 nucleotides read TGTGCCAGCAGCTTGGGACACCCGAACACTGAAGCTTTCTTT. It is translated as CASSLGHPNTEAFF.

The chain links TRBV5-6 to TRBJ2-5; no clear D gene. The length of the CDR3 is 15 residues. Trimming shortened V by 2 bases and J by 0 bases, and 11 bases separated the two germline ends. CDR1 is SGHDT, CDR2 YYEEEE, per germline. The chain's CDR3 is CASSLRTIYQETQYF. The CDR3 DNA reads TGTGCCAGCAGCTTACGGACCATATACCAAGAGACCCAGTACTTC.

This rearrangement joins TRBV27 to TRBJ1-2; 10 bases line up with TRBD1. This CDR3 comprises 15 residues. Germline CDR1 reads MNHEY; CDR2 reads SMNVEV (reference sequence). J was trimmed by 3 bases and V by 2 bases; bases with no gene match: 3. The CDR3 loop is CASSLTGQGDYGYTF. CDR3 DNA: TGTGCCAGCAGTTTAACCGGACAGGGGGACTATGGCTACACCTTC.

The chain links TRBV20-1 to TRBJ2-7; no clear D. This CDR3 is built from 11 residues. The V end was cut by 6 bases, the J end by 5 bases, with 11 bases between. CDR1 is DFQATT, CDR2 SNEGSKA, per germline (reference sequence). The CDR3 region is CSAQTRDEQYF. CDR3 DNA: TGCAGTGCCCAGACCCGGGACGAGCAGTACTTC.

The chain has TRBV28 and TRBJ1-5; TRBD1 is a possible D gene (6 bases). The V and J ends lost 7 bases and 6 bases respectively, with 16 bases between them. CDR1 MDHEN and CDR2 SYDVKM come from the germline V gene. There are 14 residues in the CDR3. The DNA of the CDR3 is TGTGCCAGCAAACTACAGGGATTCACTCAGCCCCAGCATTTT. Its protein is CASKLQGFTQPQHF.

The genes are TRBV18 and TRBJ1-3; 8 positions agree with TRBD1. After removal of 5 bases from V and 4 bases from J, the junction contained 7 bases not matched to a gene. Germline assignment: CDR1 KGHSH and CDR2 LQKENI. The CDR3 loop spans 15 amino acids. As DNA, the CDR3 is TGTGCCAGCTCAACAATCAGGGGGCGAGGAAACACCATATATTTT. Protein: CASSTIRGRGNTIYF.

This rearrangement joins TRBV30 to TRBJ1-2; D is undetermined. Germline loops: CDR1 GTSNPN, CDR2 SVGIG (reference sequence). This CDR3 comprises 14 residues. V was pared by 2 bases and J by 8 bases, with 18 bases between. CDR3 nucleotide sequence: TGTGCCTGGAGTCCCGGGATCCATCCTAGGGGCTACACCTTC. Protein: CAWSPGIHPRGYTF.

CDR3 residues: CASSSRVGLAARETQYF. The CDR3, as DNA: TGCGCCAGCAGCTCGCGGGTCGGACTAGCGGCCCGGGAGACCCAGTACTTC. The chain uses TRBV5-1 and TRBJ2-5; TRBD2 matches 10 bases. This CDR3 contains 17 residues. The V gene end was trimmed by 3 bases and the J gene end by 5 bases; junction bases not matched to a gene: 13. In germline, CDR1 is SGHRS, CDR2 YFSETQ.

This clone was recorded once. The rearrangement uses TRBV5-1 and TRBJ2-3; 8 bases are a match to TRBD1. The V segment lost 0 bases and the J segment 1 base; nucleotides outside the gene matches: 10. The V gene's germline CDR1 is SGHRS and CDR2 YFSETQ. This CDR3 contains 18 residues. CDR3 DNA: TGCGCCAGCAGCTTGGAGCCGACAGGGGTCGTTGGCACAGATACGCAGTATTTT. Protein: CASSLEPTGVVGTDTQYF.

The chain carries TRBV11-2 and TRBJ2-1, with D possibly being TRBD1 (5 bases). Germline V lookup: CDR1 SGHAT, CDR2 FQNNGV. The CDR3 is made up of 13 amino acids. V shed 2 bases and J shed 7 bases, with 9 bases lying between them. This CDR3 is CASSLSRQNEQFF. The CDR3 DNA sequence: TGTGCCAGCAGCTTATCCCGACAGAATGAGCAGTTCTTC.

The V call is TRBV5-6, the J call TRBJ1-6; 7 positions agree with TRBD1. V gave up 6 bases and J gave up 7 bases; unmatched junction bases: 10. The germline V gene encodes CDR1 SGHDT and CDR2 YYEEEE. The CDR3 spans 15 residues. The CDR3 sequence is CASMTYGTDNSPLHF. The CDR3 DNA sequence: TGTGCCAGCATGACATACGGGACAGACAATTCACCCCTCCACTTT.

The V and J genes are TRBV18 and TRBJ1-2; the D is unclear. The V end lost 1 base, the J end lost 8 bases, and 17 bases lay between the germline ends. The CDR3 totals 15 residues. The V gene's germline CDR1 is KGHSH and CDR2 LQKENI. DNA of the CDR3: TGTGCCAGCTCACCACGAGGCCGAACGTTGGGAGGCTACACCTTC. Translated, it gives CASSPRGRTLGGYTF.

This clone was picked up one time. The V and J genes are TRBV5-8 and TRBJ2-7, with 10 bases lining up with TRBD2. Germline loops: CDR1 SGHTS, CDR2 YDEGEE. This CDR3 has 15 amino acids. J was trimmed by 4 bases and V by 5 bases; bases with no gene match: 9. The DNA of the CDR3 is TGTGCCAGCAGTTCTACTAGCGGGGATAGGTACGAGCAGTACTTC. Protein product: CASSSTSGDRYEQYF.

The rearrangement joins TRBV30 to TRBJ2-5, with D possibly being TRBD2 (6 bases). V was clipped by 0 bases and J by 7 bases, with 12 bases between them. Germline V CDR1 and CDR2: GTSNPN, SVGIG (reference sequence). The CDR3 sequence is 13 residues long. This chain's CDR3 is CAWSVEAGRTQYF. Written as DNA, the CDR3 is TGTGCCTGGAGTGTAGAGGCGGGGAGGACCCAGTACTTC.

The chain recombines TRBV28 with TRBJ1-6; D possibly corresponds to TRBD1 (5 bases). V lost 3 bases, J lost 7 bases, and 13 bases lay in between. This CDR3 is built from 15 residues. Germline loops: CDR1 MDHEN, CDR2 SYDVKM. DNA for the CDR3: TGTGCCAGCAGTTTGTTGGAGGGGTTGAATTCACCCCTCCACTTT. It encodes CASSLLEGLNSPLHF.

The chain recombines TRBV9 with TRBJ2-3; D possibly corresponds to TRBD2 (5 bases). The CDR3 contains 11 residues. Deletions cut 4 bases from V and 7 bases from J, with 7 bases between. Germline CDR1 is SGDLS and CDR2 is YYNGEE. Here the CDR3 reads CASSREHTQYF. In DNA form, the CDR3 reads TGTGCCAGCAGCCGGGAACATACGCAGTATTTT.

The J gene is TRBJ2-3, the V gene TRBV5-5; D is perhaps TRBD1 or TRBD2 (5 bases each). Deletions cut 3 bases from V and 13 bases from J, with 24 bases between. The CDR3 contains 15 residues. The germline V gene has CDR1 SGHKS and CDR2 YYEKEE (reference sequence). This chain's CDR3 is CASSSPIGTSNGKYF. The CDR3 DNA reads as TGTGCCAGCAGCTCGCCGATTGGGACGTCTAACGGGAAGTATTTT.

The V and J genes are TRBV5-1 and TRBJ2-1; D is ambiguous. The germline V and J ends were trimmed by 0 bases and 1 base, with 5 bases remaining between them. Germline lookup yields CDR1 SGHRS and CDR2 YFSETQ. This CDR3 has 14 amino acids. CDR3 sequence: CASSLAGSYNEQFF. In nucleotides, the CDR3 is TGCGCCAGCAGCTTGGCCGGATCCTACAATGAGCAGTTCTTC. The full variable domain, with the rest looked up from reference TRBV5-1 and TRBJ2-1, is KAGVTQTPRYLIKTRGQQVTLSCSPISGHRSVSWYQQTPGQGLQFLFEYFSETQRNKGNFPGRFSGRQFSNSRSEMNVSTLELGDSALYLCASSLAGSYNEQFFGPGTRLTVL.

V is TRBV11-2 and J is TRBJ2-7; D not resolved. The CDR3 contains 15 residues. CDR1 SGHAT and CDR2 FQNNGV come from the germline V gene. V was shortened by 2 bases and J by 2 bases, with 13 bases between the two germline ends. CDR3 bases: TGTGCCAGCAGCTTACCGTCCGGTAGGGCCTACGAGCAGTACTTC. It codes for CASSLPSGRAYEQYF.

This clone has just one count. The genes are TRBV30 and TRBJ1-4; 9 bases line up with TRBD1. From germline, CDR1 is GTSNPN and CDR2 SVGIG (reference sequence). V lost 0 bases to trimming and J lost 7 bases; unmatched junction nucleotides: 3. This CDR3 is built from 14 residues. The CDR3 DNA reads as TGTGCCTGGAGTGTACAGGGGGCAGTTGAAAAACTGTTTTTT. It is translated as CAWSVQGAVEKLFF. Based on the CDR3 plus reference TRBV30 and TRBJ1-4, the full variable domain is SQTIHQWPATLVQPVGSPLSLECTVEGTSNPNLYWYRQAAGRGLQLLFYSVGIGQISSEVPQNLSASRPQDRQFILSSKKLLLSDSGFYLCAWSVQGAVEKLFFGSGTQLSVL.

CDR3 bases: TGTGCCAGCAGGGGGACAGGGGGAAGCGAGCAGTACTTC. As protein: CASRGTGGSEQYF. This chain joins TRBV2 and TRBJ2-7, with TRBD1 matching 11 bases. Germline trimming cut 6 bases from V and 6 bases from J; bases unmatched to any gene: 4. The CDR3 covers 13 residues. Germline CDR1 SNHLY, CDR2 FYNNEI.

This rearrangement joins TRBV19 to TRBJ2-1; unclear D gene. Per germline, CDR1 LNHDA and CDR2 SQIVND (reference sequence). V shed 6 bases and J shed 4 bases, with 10 bases lying between them. The CDR3 consists of 13 residues. The CDR3, as DNA: TGTGCCAGTAGCGTGTCCCCTTACAATGAGCAGTTCTTC. Amino acids: CASSVSPYNEQFF. Based on the CDR3 plus reference TRBV19 and TRBJ2-1, the full variable domain is DGGITQSPKYLFRKEGQNVTLSCEQNLNHDAMYWYRQDPGQGLRLIYYSQIVNDFQKGDIAEGYSVSREKKESFPLTVTSAQKNPTAFYLCASSVSPYNEQFFGPGTRLTVL.

The V call is TRBV7-9, the J call TRBJ2-3; no clear D gene. Trimming took 1 base from V and 6 from J, leaving 11 bases between them. The CDR3 consists of 14 residues. The germline gives CDR1 SEHNR, CDR2 FQNEAQ (reference sequence). DNA of the CDR3: TGTGCCAGCAGCTTAGAGGCACCTCGGGATACGCAGTATTTT. The encoded protein is CASSLEAPRDTQYF.

J is TRBJ2-5 and V is TRBV10-2, with TRBD2 identical over 8 bases. Germline lookup yields CDR1 WSHSY and CDR2 SAAADI. Trimming cost V 5 bases and J 10 bases; bases outside gene matches: 3. The CDR3 sequence is 11 residues long. This CDR3 reads CASSLAGFQYF. The CDR3 coding sequence is TGCGCCAGCAGTTTAGCGGGGTTCCAGTACTTC.

This clone was detected only a few times. The rearrangement links TRBV6-5 to TRBJ1-2, with 9 nucleotides matching TRBD1. CDR1 MNHEY and CDR2 SVGAGI come from the germline V gene. V shed 4 bases, J shed 6 bases, and the junction held 3 bases outside the gene matches. The CDR3 spans 13 residues. Written as DNA, the CDR3 is TGTGCCAGCAGTTTGACAGGGGGACATGGCTACACCTTC. Encoded protein: CASSLTGGHGYTF.

V and J are TRBV6-6 and TRBJ1-3, with 8 bases that match TRBD1. CDR3 size: 15 residues. J was trimmed by 5 bases and V by 5 bases; bases with no gene match: 8. In germline, CDR1 is MNHNY, CDR2 SVGAGI (reference sequence). The CDR3 region has the DNA TGTGCCAGCAGTGACCATGGACAGGGAAGAAACACCATATATTTT. Translation gives CASSDHGQGRNTIYF.

This chain joins TRBV27 and TRBJ1-6, with a tentative D call TRBD1 (6 bases). CDR3 length equals 14 residues. Germline values: CDR1 MNHEY, CDR2 SMNVEV (reference sequence). Between the trimmed V and J ends, which lost 3 bases and 7 bases, there was a span of 10 bases. CDR3 region: CASSFRTVNSPLHF. The CDR3 coding sequence is TGTGCCAGCAGTTTCAGGACAGTCAATTCACCCCTCCACTTT.